Below, 10 T cell receptor beta chains from the same sample are listed, as sequenced in a study of cytomegalovirus exposure and HLA in healthy donors. In the PCR, 60 Vbeta and 13 Jbeta primers were used. The table came from immunoSEQ multiplex PCR; TCRdb's copy has only in-frame clones and leaves some out. The table has 150,000 or so clones, about 70% seen once. Sequencing was performed on PBMCs. These receptors all come from a man between 18 and 29 years old in good health and CMV-seronegative.

J is TRBJ2-2 and V is TRBV6-1; D is unclear. The V end was cut by 3 bases, the J end by 3 bases, with 14 bases between. Germline values: CDR1 MNHNS, CDR2 SASEGT. CDR3 length: 16 amino acids. CDR3 protein: CASSDLRSPHTGELFF. In DNA, the CDR3 is TGTGCCAGCAGTGACCTTCGGTCTCCGCACACCGGGGAGCTGTTTTTT.

This chain joins TRBV7-8 and TRBJ1-4; maybe TRBD1 (5 bases). This CDR3 spans 15 amino acids. The V and J ends lost 1 base and 8 bases respectively, with 14 bases between them. Germline CDR1 is SGHVS and CDR2 is FQNEAQ. CDR3 region: CASSLVGLPQEKLFF. CDR3 DNA: TGTGCCAGCAGCTTAGTGGGACTCCCGCAGGAAAAACTGTTTTTT.

The V gene is TRBV9, the J gene TRBJ1-5, with D unclear. Germline CDR1 is SGDLS and CDR2 is YYNGEE. The CDR3 is made up of 14 amino acids. The V end was cut by 3 bases, the J end by 1 base, with 8 bases between. CDR3 nucleotides: TGTGCCAGCAGCGGCCACCGGAGCAATCAGCCCCAGCATTTT. It specifies CASSGHRSNQPQHF.

The gene calls are TRBV10-1 and TRBJ2-2, with D possibly matching TRBD1 (6 bases). V lost 0 bases and J lost 9, with 8 bases in between. The CDR3 is 13 amino acids. Germline CDR1 and CDR2: WNHNN and SYGVQD (reference sequence). CDR3 DNA sequence: TGCGCCAGCAGTGAGTCCGGGACAAGGGAGCTGTTTTTT. Its protein is CASSESGTRELFF.

The chain employs TRBV28 and TRBJ1-1; no reliable D call. From germline, CDR1 is MDHEN and CDR2 SYDVKM. Deletions cut 3 bases from V and 4 bases from J, with 15 bases between. This CDR3 is 15 amino acids long. Here the CDR3 reads CASSFSGRSGTEAFF. The CDR3 DNA sequence: TGTGCCAGCAGTTTCTCCGGGAGATCGGGCACTGAAGCTTTCTTT.

The rearrangement joins TRBV4-3 to TRBJ1-6, with D possibly matching TRBD1 (5 bases). The CDR3 contains 15 residues. Trimming took off 4 bases at V and 11 bases at J, with 18 bases between the two ends. From germline, CDR1 is LGHNA and CDR2 YSLEER. CDR3 DNA sequence: TGCGCCAGCAGCCTTACAGGAGCCAGTGCGACACCCCTCCACTTT. Amino acids: CASSLTGASATPLHF.

The J gene is TRBJ2-3, the V gene TRBV4-2, with 10 nucleotides matching TRBD1. V was pared by 0 bases and J by 2 bases, with 2 bases of the junction left unmatched. CDR1 and CDR2 (germline): LGHNA, YNFKEQ. The CDR3 totals 16 residues. The chain's CDR3 is CASSQEGQGNTDTQYF. The CDR3 DNA follows: TGTGCCAGCAGCCAAGAGGGACAGGGGAACACAGATACGCAGTATTTT.

The rearrangement joins TRBV6-6 to TRBJ1-1, with 8 bases identical to TRBD1. The CDR3 consists of 14 residues. The J segment lost 2 bases and the V segment lost 7 bases, leaving 6 bases of the junction unmatched. Germline CDR1 MNHNY, CDR2 SVGAGI (reference sequence). CDR3: CASISTGGNTEAFF. DNA for the CDR3: TGTGCCAGCATTTCAACAGGGGGTAACACTGAAGCTTTCTTT.

The chain combines TRBV7-6 with TRBJ2-6, with no clear D. V was pared by 10 bases and J by 1 base, with 5 bases between. Per the germline V gene, CDR1 is SGHVS and CDR2 is FNYEAQ. This CDR3 is built from 12 residues. The CDR3 protein is CATSSGANVLTF. In nucleotides, the CDR3 is TGTGCCACCTCTTCTGGGGCCAACGTCCTGACTTTC.

This clone was detected only a few times. The same CDR3 arises from other DNA sequences in this sample as well. The gene calls are TRBV7-9 and TRBJ2-5, with 7 positions matching TRBD1. Trimming at V came to 5 bases and at J to 1 base, leaving 4 bases not matched to a gene. Germline V gene lookup returns CDR1 SEHNR and CDR2 FQNEAQ (reference sequence). This CDR3 spans 14 amino acids. As DNA, the CDR3 is TGTGCCAGCAGCCGCTGGGACAGCCAAGAGACCCAGTACTTC. Translation gives CASSRWDSQETQYF.